The rows below give T cell receptor beta chains drawn from one sample of a study of T cells after posttransplantation cyclophosphamide. The protocol was immunoSEQ multiplex PCR, while the TCRdb copy is restricted to in-frame clones and leaves out a portion. This sample has tens of thousands of clones; approximately 97% occur once, and the top ten carry around 0.14%. Input material: naive CD4+ T cells sorted from PBMCs. These receptor sequences come from a middle-aged man in good health, CMV-negative, and a related stem cell transplant donor. The CDR3 runs from the conserved cysteine through the conserved F or W. A D gene is named only where the DNA matches it firmly. The size entry is marked missing in some rows and otherwise reads once, few, many or a size class.

NA	TRBV5-4	14	NA	TRBJ2-5	CASSLARYQETQYF	TGTGCCAGCAGCTTGGCGAGATACCAAGAGACCCAGTACTTC
NA	TRBV10-1	16	TRBD1	TRBJ2-1	CASSEGLSGGYNEQFF	TGCGCCAGCAGTGAGGGCCTATCAGGGGGTTACAATGAGCAGTTCTTC
NA	TRBV7-9	13	NA	TRBJ1-5	CASSSQGYQPQHF	TGTGCCAGCAGCTCGCAGGGGTATCAGCCCCAGCATTTT
NA	TRBV15	16	TRBD1	TRBJ1-4	CATSRPPGQGVGKLFF	TGTGCCACCAGCAGACCTCCCGGACAGGGAGTCGGAAAACTGTTTTTT
NA	TRBV28	13	TRBD1	TRBJ1-2	CASSAQGNYGYTF	TGTGCCAGCAGTGCACAGGGGAACTATGGCTACACCTTC
NA	TRBV18	13	NA	TRBJ1-3	CASSPSEANTIYF	TGTGCCAGCTCACCGTCGGAGGCAAACACCATATATTTT
NA	TRBV10-3	16	NA	TRBJ1-5	CAISERFVKLNQPQHF	TGTGCCATCAGTGAGCGGTTCGTAAAACTCAATCAGCCCCAGCATTTT
NA	TRBV7-9	12	NA	TRBJ1-6	CASSLALSPLHF	TGTGCCAGCAGCTTAGCGCTATCACCCCTCCACTTT
NA	TRBV25-1	14	NA	TRBJ2-3	CASSRDKSTDTQYF	TGTGCCAGCAGCCGGGACAAAAGCACAGATACGCAGTATTTT
NA	TRBV7-2	15	TRBD2	TRBJ2-3	CASSLSGGPPDTQYF	TGTGCCAGCAGTCTTAGCGGGGGCCCCCCGGATACGCAGTATTTT
NA	TRBV6-6	15	NA	TRBJ2-1	CASSYDRSSYNEQFF	TGTGCCAGCAGTTACGACAGAAGCTCCTACAATGAGCAGTTCTTC
NA	TRBV5-1	17	TRBD2	TRBJ2-2	CASSLAGTSGSTGELFF	TGCGCCAGCAGCTTGGCCGGGACTAGCGGGAGTACCGGGGAGCTGTTTTTT
NA	TRBV5-1	15	NA	TRBJ2-7	CASSLLRGGSYEQYF	TGCGCCAGCAGCCTTCTTAGGGGGGGCTCCTACGAGCAGTACTTC
NA	TRBV11-2	17	NA	TRBJ2-3	CASSLDGRTGRPDTQYF	TGTGCCAGCAGCTTAGACGGGAGGACAGGGAGACCAGATACGCAGTATTTT
NA	TRBV7-8	14	NA	TRBJ2-7	CASSLPGGSYEQYF	TGTGCCAGCAGCCTCCCCGGAGGCAGCTACGAGCAGTACTTC
NA	TRBV5-4	16	NA	TRBJ2-2	CASSLVGVLAGGELFF	TGTGCCAGCAGCTTGGTCGGGGTATTGGCGGGCGGGGAGCTGTTTTTT
NA	TRBV27	15	TRBD1	TRBJ2-7	CASSDQGAGSYEQYF	TGTGCCAGCAGTGACCAGGGGGCCGGCTCCTACGAGCAGTACTTC
NA	TRBV19	14	TRBD2	TRBJ2-7	CASSIEGLSYEQYF	TGTGCCAGTAGTATAGAGGGACTATCCTACGAGCAGTACTTC
NA	TRBV11-3	14	NA	TRBJ2-1	CASSLSTVYNEQFF	TGTGCCAGCAGCTTAAGTACAGTTTACAATGAGCAGTTCTTC
NA	TRBV7-2	16	TRBD1	TRBJ1-2	CASSVGTGATYYGYTF	TGTGCCAGCAGCGTCGGGACAGGCGCTACCTACTATGGCTACACCTTC
NA	TRBV27	14	NA	TRBJ1-4	CASSFRRGAEKLFF	TGTGCCAGCAGTTTTCGCAGGGGTGCTGAAAAACTGTTTTTT
NA	TRBV10-3	16	TRBD2	TRBJ2-1	CAISETGGGGGNEQFF	TGTGCCATCAGTGAAACGGGGGGGGGCGGAGGGAATGAGCAGTTCTTC
NA	TRBV7-9	15	TRBD1	TRBJ2-3	CASSLAQTGMDTQYF	TGTGCCAGCAGCTTAGCGCAGACAGGGATGGATACGCAGTATTTT
NA	TRBV29-1	11	NA	TRBJ1-1	CSVIEGVGAFF	TGCAGCGTTATAGAGGGCGTGGGGGCTTTTTTT
NA	TRBV18	16	TRBD2	TRBJ2-5	CASSPRTSGSLGTQYF	TGTGCCAGCTCACCTCGGACTAGCGGGTCCCTCGGGACCCAGTACTTC
NA	TRBV10-3	15	NA	TRBJ1-5	CAISEMGRNNQPQHF	TGTGCCATCAGTGAAATGGGCAGAAACAATCAGCCCCAGCATTTT
NA	TRBV29-1	14	TRBD2	TRBJ2-5	CSVGGGGTRETQYF	TGCAGCGTTGGGGGCGGGGGGACGAGAGAGACCCAGTACTTC
NA	TRBV4-1	13	TRBD2	TRBJ2-1	CASSQTLAGDPFF	TGCGCCAGCAGCCAAACACTAGCGGGAGATCCGTTCTTC
NA	TRBV4-1	14	NA	TRBJ1-2	CASSSGGGTYGYTF	TGCGCCAGCAGCTCGGGGGGGGGAACCTATGGCTACACCTTC
once	TRBV7-9	13	TRBD1	TRBJ1-2	CASSAGQGYGYTF	TGTGCCAGCAGCGCCGGACAGGGTTATGGCTACACCTTC
NA	TRBV6-5	14	TRBD1	TRBJ2-2	CASTTGGGTGELFF	TGTGCCAGCACGACAGGGGGCGGCACCGGGGAGCTGTTTTTT
NA	TRBV7-9	16	TRBD2	TRBJ2-2	CASRPTSGVNTGELFF	TGTGCCAGCAGGCCAACTAGCGGGGTGAACACCGGGGAGCTGTTTTTT
NA	TRBV18	14	NA	TRBJ1-2	CASSPGTESYGYTF	TGTGCCAGCTCACCAGGGACTGAGAGCTATGGCTACACCTTC
NA	TRBV5-1	16	TRBD2	TRBJ2-1	CASSLRPGGPRNEQFF	TGCGCCAGCAGCTTGAGGCCGGGAGGGCCGCGGAATGAGCAGTTCTTC
NA	TRBV9	16	TRBD2	TRBJ2-7	CASSPGLAGEGYEQYF	TGTGCCAGCAGCCCCGGACTAGCGGGAGAGGGCTACGAGCAGTACTTC
NA	TRBV12-5	18	TRBD2	TRBJ2-7	CASGLVVPLAGNSYEQYF	TGTGCTAGTGGTTTGGTAGTCCCCTTAGCGGGAAACTCCTACGAGCAGTACTTC
NA	TRBV7-2	14	NA	TRBJ2-3	CASSFLRTLDTQYF	TGTGCCAGCAGCTTTTTGAGGACTCTCGATACGCAGTATTTT
NA	TRBV6-5	12	NA	TRBJ2-7	CASGSGGVVQYF	TGTGCCAGCGGCTCCGGCGGGGTCGTACAGTACTTC
NA	TRBV5-6	15	NA	TRBJ1-6	CASSLRWGPSSPLHF	TGTGCCAGCAGCTTGCGCTGGGGCCCGAGTTCACCCCTCCACTTT
NA	TRBV7-7	13	NA	TRBJ2-5	CASSLGQQETQYF	TGTGCTAGCAGCTTAGGCCAGCAAGAGACCCAGTACTTC
NA	TRBV6-5	14	NA	TRBJ1-3	CASSYGGRRNTIYF	TGTGCCAGCAGTTACGGGGGGAGGAGAAACACCATATATTTT
NA	TRBV18	13	TRBD1	TRBJ2-7	CASSRTGPYEQYF	TGTGCCAGCTCACGGACAGGGCCCTACGAGCAGTACTTC
NA	TRBV5-1	14	TRBD1	TRBJ1-2	CASSSGTGSKGYTF	TGCGCCAGCAGCTCGGGGACAGGCAGTAAGGGCTACACCTTC
NA	TRBV15	15	TRBD1	TRBJ1-2	CATSRTTGGSGGYTF	TGTGCCACCAGCAGAACCACAGGGGGTAGTGGGGGCTACACCTTC
NA	TRBV5-4	16	NA	TRBJ1-2	CASSIGAIIQGDGYTF	TGTGCCAGCAGCATTGGGGCCATCATTCAGGGTGATGGCTACACCTTC
NA	TRBV11-3	13	NA	TRBJ2-1	CASSSGLGYEQFF	TGTGCCAGCAGCTCGGGTTTAGGTTATGAGCAGTTCTTC
NA	TRBV7-3	15	NA	TRBJ2-1	CASSFDGGTYNEQFF	TGTGCCAGCAGCTTCGATGGCGGGACCTACAATGAGCAGTTCTTC
few	TRBV14	13	NA	TRBJ1-3	CASSRSGGNTIYF	TGTGCCAGCAGCCGCTCAGGTGGAAACACCATATATTTT
once	TRBV4-3	14	NA	TRBJ1-2	CASSQEFRRRDYTF	TGCGCCAGCAGCCAAGAATTCCGACGGCGGGACTACACCTTC
NA	TRBV5-1	15	TRBD1	TRBJ2-3	CASSAGTGGGDTQYF	TGCGCCAGCAGCGCGGGGACAGGGGGCGGGGATACGCAGTATTTT
NA	TRBV6-6	11	NA	TRBJ1-3	CASSSVETIYF	TGTGCCAGCAGTTCCGTAGAAACCATATATTTT
NA	TRBV11-2	17	TRBD2	TRBJ2-7	CASSPRLRGDLSYEQYF	TGTGCCAGCAGCCCTCGCCTTCGGGGGGACCTCTCCTACGAGCAGTACTTC
NA	TRBV28	14	TRBD1	TRBJ1-3	CASSLGQGGNTIYF	TGTGCCAGCAGTTTGGGACAGGGAGGAAACACCATATATTTT
NA	TRBV30	13	NA	TRBJ1-3	CAWSGSSGNTIYF	TGTGCCTGGAGTGGCAGCTCTGGAAACACCATATATTTT
once	TRBV7-9	16	TRBD1	TRBJ2-1	CASINMGQISYNEQFF	TGTGCCAGCATCAACATGGGACAGATATCCTACAATGAGCAGTTCTTC
once	TRBV11-2	16	TRBD1	TRBJ2-6	CASSLQGALGANVLTF	TGTGCCAGCAGCCTCCAGGGGGCGTTAGGGGCCAACGTCCTGACTTTC
NA	TRBV5-1	14	NA	TRBJ2-5	CASSLNRVGETQYF	TGCGCCAGCAGCCTAAACAGGGTCGGGGAGACCCAGTACTTC
NA	TRBV5-1	13	TRBD1	TRBJ1-2	CASSLGQYLGYTF	TGCGCCAGCAGCCTGGGACAGTATCTTGGCTACACCTTC